Listed below are T cell receptor beta chains from one sample, sequenced in a study of cytomegalovirus exposure and HLA in healthy donors. The repertoire was sequenced with immunoSEQ multiplex PCR; TCRdb's copy has only in-frame clones and lacks some. The sample lists about 98,000 clones, about 69% occurring once. The sample comprised PBMCs. The receptors stem from a human donor in good health. Each CDR3 is given with its conserved first and last residue. D genes are given only for firm matches. A row's size may be missing; if present it is once, few, many or a size class.

-	TRBJ2-7	TRBV5-8	TRBD1	TGTGCCAGCAGCTTGGATGAGACAGGGGTCCCCTACGAGCAGTACTTC	CASSLDETGVPYEQYF
-	TRBJ2-7	TRBV6-5	-	TGTGCCAGCAGAACTACGGGACTGCCCTACGAGCAGTACTTC	CASRTTGLPYEQYF
-	TRBJ2-7	TRBV27	TRBD2	TGTGCCAGCAGTTGGGGGACTAGCTTGGTTTACGAGCAGTACTTC	CASSWGTSLVYEQYF
-	TRBJ2-1	TRBV5-1	TRBD2	TGCGCCAGCAGCTTAGCTCCGGGAGGGTCCTACAATGAGCAGTTCTTC	CASSLAPGGSYNEQFF
few	TRBJ1-2	TRBV7-2	-	TGTGCCAGCAGCTTCCCGGTAGTGATAGGCTACACCTTC	CASSFPVVIGYTF
few	TRBJ2-7	TRBV28	-	TGTGCCAGCAGTTCCTCTAGTGCAGGGACCTACGAGCAGTACTTC	CASSSSSAGTYEQYF
-	TRBJ1-2	TRBV19	-	TGTGCCAGTAGCAGTCGTGGGCATGTCTATGGCTACACCTTC	CASSSRGHVYGYTF
-	TRBJ2-3	TRBV11-3	-	TGTGCCAGCAGCCGCGGGACGGTCACAGATACGCAGTATTTT	CASSRGTVTDTQYF
few	TRBJ1-1	TRBV5-1	TRBD1	TGCGCCAGCAGCTTCGGGACAGGGGGTACTGAAGCTTTCTTT	CASSFGTGGTEAFF
-	TRBJ2-5	TRBV7-9	-	TGTGCCAGCAGCTATGGGGACGGGGGGCTAACGGAGACCCAGTACTTC	CASSYGDGGLTETQYF
-	TRBJ2-1	TRBV5-8	TRBD2	TGTGCCAGCAGCCCCGAGACTAGCACGAATTACAATGAGCAGTTCTTC	CASSPETSTNYNEQFF
-	TRBJ2-2	TRBV2	TRBD2	TGTGCCAGCAGTGAAGTAGGGCTAGCGGGAGCGGACGGGGAGCTGTTTTTT	CASSEVGLAGADGELFF
-	TRBJ1-1	TRBV5-8	-	TGTGCCAGCAGCTTGAGGGCAGGGTGGAAAAACACTGAAGCTTTCTTT	CASSLRAGWKNTEAFF
-	TRBJ2-5	TRBV10-3	TRBD2	TGTGCCATCAGTATGACTAGCGGGAGGACGCAGACCCAGTACTTC	CAISMTSGRTQTQYF
few	TRBJ1-4	TRBV6-1	TRBD1	TGTGCCAGCAGTGATATTGGGACAGGGATGGGAAAACTGTTTTTT	CASSDIGTGMGKLFF
once	TRBJ1-5	TRBV5-1	-	TGCGCCAGCCGAAGAGCGGAGAATCAGCCCCAGCATTTT	CASRRAENQPQHF
few	TRBJ1-2	TRBV7-3	-	TGTGCCAGCAGCTTAACGCCCGGTTATGGCTACACCTTC	CASSLTPGYGYTF
-	TRBJ1-1	TRBV7-9	-	TGTGCCAGCAGCCCCCCGACAGGGAACACTGAAGCTTTCTTT	CASSPPTGNTEAFF
-	TRBJ1-2	TRBV28	-	TGTGCCAGCAGTTCCCAGATGGGCTACACCTTC	CASSSQMGYTF
few	TRBJ2-1	TRBV29-1	-	TGCAGCGTTGAAGATCTCTGGACAGAATCCTACAATGAGCAGTTCTTC	CSVEDLWTESYNEQFF
-	TRBJ1-5	TRBV19	TRBD1	TGTGCCAGTAGTCCCGGGCCAGGGGGCGGTCAGCCCCAGCATTTT	CASSPGPGGGQPQHF
-	TRBJ2-6	TRBV7-6	-	TGTGCCAGCAGCCCGCGTATTAGTACGGGTACCGGGGCCAACGTCCTGACTTTC	CASSPRISTGTGANVLTF
-	TRBJ2-7	TRBV5-1	-	TGCGCCAGCAGCTTTGGGTCAGGGGGAGGCTACGAGCAGTACTTC	CASSFGSGGGYEQYF
-	TRBJ1-5	TRBV7-8	TRBD1	TGTGCCAGCAGCTTCGCCAAGGGGGCCTATAGCAATCAGCCCCAGCATTTT	CASSFAKGAYSNQPQHF
-	TRBJ2-2	TRBV5-1	TRBD1	TGCGCCAGCAGCTTGCCCGGACAGGGGGGAGAGAACACCGGGGAGCTGTTTTTT	CASSLPGQGGENTGELFF
-	TRBJ2-7	TRBV9	-	TGTGCCAGCAGCAGGGGCGGAATCTACGAGCAGTACTTC	CASSRGGIYEQYF
-	TRBJ1-1	TRBV19	TRBD1	TGTGCCAGTAGTCTTAGACAGGGGACGAACACTGAAGCTTTCTTT	CASSLRQGTNTEAFF
few	TRBJ1-5	TRBV9	-	TGTGCCAGCAGCGTAGGGCAGGAGGACCAGCCCCAGCATTTT	CASSVGQEDQPQHF
-	TRBJ1-2	TRBV18	TRBD1	TGTGCCAGCTCTAAGGAGACAGGGGGCTGGAGTGGCTACACCTTC	CASSKETGGWSGYTF
few	TRBJ2-5	TRBV14	-	TGTGCCAGCAGTCCTAGTCTTCTCGAGACCCAGTACTTC	CASSPSLLETQYF
-	TRBJ2-3	TRBV28	TRBD2	TGTGCCAGCAGCAACAGCGGGAGGGTCTCAGATACGCAGTATTTT	CASSNSGRVSDTQYF
-	TRBJ1-2	TRBV29-1	-	TGCAGCGTTGTAGACTTAGACTATGGCTACACCTTC	CSVVDLDYGYTF
once	TRBJ2-4	TRBV28	TRBD1	TGTGCCAGCAGTTCCCGACAGGGGGCAGGATGGGACATTCAGTACTTC	CASSSRQGAGWDIQYF
-	TRBJ2-1	TRBV4-1	-	TGCGCCAGCAGCGAGGTCAATGAGCAGTTCTTC	CASSEVNEQFF
few	TRBJ2-7	TRBV28	TRBD1	TGTGCCAGCAGCGGAGCCGGGACAGGGTTTTACGAGCAGTACTTC	CASSGAGTGFYEQYF
-	TRBJ2-7	TRBV14	-	TGTGCCAGCAGCCAAGATGGGCGGACTCCCTACGAGCAGTACTTC	CASSQDGRTPYEQYF
-	TRBJ2-7	TRBV10-2	TRBD2	TGCGCCAGCAGTGTCGGCGGGAGCTCCTACGAGCAGTACTTC	CASSVGGSSYEQYF
-	TRBJ2-5	TRBV5-1	-	TGCGCCAGCAGCTCTAATCTAGCGAGCCAAGAGACCCAGTACTTC	CASSSNLASQETQYF
-	TRBJ1-1	TRBV7-9	-	TGTGCCAGCAGCTTAAACAAGAACACTGAAGCTTTCTTT	CASSLNKNTEAFF
-	TRBJ2-7	TRBV5-6	TRBD1	TGTGCCAGCAGCGCGGACAGGGGAGGCTACGAGCAGTACTTC	CASSADRGGYEQYF
-	TRBJ2-1	TRBV4-1	TRBD2	TGCGCCAGCAGCTCAATACGGGGAGGGAGAGACTCCTACAATGAGCAGTTCTTC	CASSSIRGGRDSYNEQFF
-	TRBJ2-1	TRBV27	-	TGTGCCAGCAGATTCCAGGCCTACAATGAGCAGTTCTTC	CASRFQAYNEQFF
-	TRBJ2-5	TRBV5-1	TRBD2	TGCGCCAGCAGCCCCCTAGCGGGGACCCAGTACTTC	CASSPLAGTQYF
-	TRBJ2-1	TRBV7-8	TRBD1	TGTGCCAGCAGCTTATATCCGTTGGACAGGGTAACTTCCGATGAGCAGTTCTTC	CASSLYPLDRVTSDEQFF
-	TRBJ2-7	TRBV5-1	TRBD2	TGCGCCAGCAGCTTGGTTGTGGCGGGAGTTGTGGAGCAGTACTTC	CASSLVVAGVVEQYF
-	TRBJ2-3	TRBV18	TRBD1	TGTGCCAGCTCACCACAACAGGGGGTTAGCACAGATACGCAGTATTTT	CASSPQQGVSTDTQYF
-	TRBJ2-2	TRBV5-4	-	TGTGCCAGCAGCCCCAGGGTGGCAGCGAACACCGGGGAGCTGTTTTTT	CASSPRVAANTGELFF
-	TRBJ1-1	TRBV10-3	-	TGTGCCATCAGTGAGGGCAGGTTCCCGAACACTGAAGCTTTCTTT	CAISEGRFPNTEAFF
-	TRBJ2-1	TRBV5-4	-	TGTGCCAGCACTCCGAGGGATGGCGATGAGCAGTTCTTC	CASTPRDGDEQFF
few	TRBJ2-7	TRBV4-1	-	TGCGCCAGCAGCCACACCGGACTGGACTACGAGCAGTACTTC	CASSHTGLDYEQYF
once	TRBJ1-5	TRBV28	-	TGTGCCAGCAGTTTAGATCCAGGGAGCAATCAGCCCCAGCATTTT	CASSLDPGSNQPQHF
-	TRBJ2-7	TRBV11-2	TRBD2	TGTGCCAGCAGCCCCCGATCGGGCGGGAGGATCTACGAGCAGTACTTC	CASSPRSGGRIYEQYF
-	TRBJ2-7	TRBV4-1	TRBD2	TGCGCCAGCAGCCAAGTAGGCGGGAGGTCCTACGAGCAGTACTTC	CASSQVGGRSYEQYF
few	TRBJ2-2	TRBV5-1	TRBD1	TGCGCCAGCAGCCCACGAGACAGGGTTGTCGGGGAGCTGTTTTTT	CASSPRDRVVGELFF
-	TRBJ2-7	TRBV11-2	TRBD1	TGTGCCAGCAGCTCCCGGACAGGGTTCGACGAGCAGTACTTC	CASSSRTGFDEQYF